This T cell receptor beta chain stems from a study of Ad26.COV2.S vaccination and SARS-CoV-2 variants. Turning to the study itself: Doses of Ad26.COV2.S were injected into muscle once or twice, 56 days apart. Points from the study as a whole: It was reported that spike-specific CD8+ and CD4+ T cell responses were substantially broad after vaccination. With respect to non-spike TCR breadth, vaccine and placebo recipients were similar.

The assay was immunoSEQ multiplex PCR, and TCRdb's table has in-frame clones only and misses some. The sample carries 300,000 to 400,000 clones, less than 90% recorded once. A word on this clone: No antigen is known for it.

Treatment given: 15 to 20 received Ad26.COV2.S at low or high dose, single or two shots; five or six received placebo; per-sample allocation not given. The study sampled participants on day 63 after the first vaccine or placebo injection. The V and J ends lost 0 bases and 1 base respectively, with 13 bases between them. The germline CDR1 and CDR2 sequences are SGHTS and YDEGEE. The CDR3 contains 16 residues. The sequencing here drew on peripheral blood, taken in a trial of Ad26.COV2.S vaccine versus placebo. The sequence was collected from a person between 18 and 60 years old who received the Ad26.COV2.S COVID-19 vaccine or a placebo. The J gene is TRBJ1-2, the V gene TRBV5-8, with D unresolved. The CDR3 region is CASSLDTWAHNYGYTF. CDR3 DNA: TGTGCCAGCAGCTTGGATACCTGGGCCCATAACTATGGCTACACCTTC.